The 23 T cell receptor beta chains given below trace back to one sample, sequenced in a study of vaccination effects on CD4 cells after COVID-19. CD4+ T cells specific for antigen were expanded with viral peptide pools by the ViraFEST assay before sequencing. Culture proceeded for 9 to 11 days, and CD4+ T cells were then isolated. All participants had two doses of either the BNT162b2 or mRNA-1273 vaccine. Antigens for these TCRs are unknown. Repertoires were generated with immunoSEQ multiplex PCR, while TCRdb's copy carries only in-frame clones and drops some. The sample holds more than 20,000 clones; 72% are singletons and the top ten take about 10%. The material sequenced was CD4+ T cells from PBMCs cultured with HCoV-NL63 spike peptides, taken after COVID-19 vaccination. The receptors derive from a human donor who received a COVID-19 vaccine.

This chain uses TRBV11-2 with TRBJ2-1; D possibly uses TRBD1 or TRBD2 (5 bases each). Germline V CDR1 and CDR2: SGHAT, FQNNGV. The V and J ends lost 5 bases and 2 bases respectively, with 13 bases between them. The CDR3 sequence is 15 residues long. The CDR3, as DNA: TGTGCCAGCAGCCCGAACGTGGGGGCCTACAATGAGCAGTTCTTC. This translates into CASSPNVGAYNEQFF.

This clone was seen only once. The chain has TRBV10-3 and TRBJ1-2; TRBD1 aligns across 7 bases. Looked up from germline, CDR1 is ENHRY and CDR2 is SYGVKD. The CDR3 spans 15 residues. J gave up 4 bases and V 0 bases, and 5 bases lay outside the gene matches. DNA for the CDR3: TGTGCCATCAGTGAGTCAGGGGGCGCGGGCTATGGCTACACCTTC. Translated, it gives CAISESGGAGYGYTF.

The chain carries TRBV27 and TRBJ1-6; 10 bases map to TRBD1. V shed 6 bases and J 5 bases; nucleotides not matched to a gene: 4. The V gene's germline CDR1 is MNHEY and CDR2 SMNVEV (reference sequence). The CDR3 is made up of 15 amino acids. The CDR3 bases are TGTGCCAGCAGGGCCGGGACAGGGGATAATTCACCCCTCCACTTT. Translated, it gives CASRAGTGDNSPLHF.

The chain employs TRBV28 and TRBJ1-2; possibly TRBD1 for D (6 bases). Per germline, CDR1 MDHEN and CDR2 SYDVKM. The CDR3 is 16 amino acids. V was trimmed by 5 bases and J by 4 bases, leaving 20 bases between them. CDR3 loop: CASSEQGPSTRYGYTF. The CDR3 nucleotides read TGTGCCAGCAGTGAACAGGGCCCATCAACCCGCTATGGCTACACCTTC.

The V and J genes are TRBV27 and TRBJ1-4; TRBD1 matches at 7 bases. This CDR3 spans 14 amino acids. The ends lost 6 bases at V and 4 bases at J; junction bases unmatched: 5. CDR1 MNHEY and CDR2 SMNVEV come from the germline V gene (reference sequence). The CDR3 loop is CASSQQGFNEKLFF. CDR3 DNA: TGTGCCAGCAGCCAACAGGGGTTTAATGAAAAACTGTTTTTT.

This clone was observed a handful of times. The rearrangement joins TRBV6-5 to TRBJ2-7, with 9 bases identical to TRBD1. Trimming removed 6 bases from V and 5 bases from J; junction bases left unmatched: 8. The CDR3 runs to 14 residues. The germline gives CDR1 MNHEY, CDR2 SVGAGI. The CDR3 nucleotides are TGTGCCAGCAGCTTTAGACAGGGGGACGACGAGCAGTACTTC. Translated: CASSFRQGDDEQYF.

The chain couples TRBV24-1 to TRBJ2-3; 12 bases agree with TRBD2. Trimming took 3 bases from V and 1 from J; bases not matched to a gene: 4. Germline V gives CDR1 KGHDR, CDR2 SFDVKD. There are 17 residues in the CDR3. The CDR3 sequence: CATSDSWTSGGTDTQYF. DNA for the CDR3: TGTGCCACCAGTGATAGTTGGACTAGCGGGGGCACAGATACGCAGTATTTT.

This chain links TRBV20-1 with TRBJ1-1, with D unclear. Germline loops: CDR1 DFQATT, CDR2 SNEGSKA (reference sequence). V gave up 5 bases and J gave up 2 bases, with 6 bases separating them. The CDR3 spans 11 residues. In DNA form, the CDR3 reads TGCAGTGCTCCCCGAAACACTGAAGCTTTCTTT. This sequence encodes CSAPRNTEAFF.

A few counts support this clone. CDR3 nucleotides: TGTGCCAGCAGTGTCTTGGGACCGAACACTGAAGCTTTCTTT. Encoded protein: CASSVLGPNTEAFF. The chain employs TRBV2 and TRBJ1-1, with TRBD1 as a possible D gene (5 bases). Between the trimmed V and J ends, which lost 4 bases and 1 base, there was a span of 10 bases. The CDR3 totals 14 residues. Germline CDR1 reads SNHLY; CDR2 reads FYNNEI.

The chain has TRBV9 and TRBJ2-5; 8 nucleotides align to TRBD2. The V segment lost 3 bases and the J segment 5 bases; nucleotides outside the gene matches: 6. Germline CDR1 is SGDLS and CDR2 is YYNGEE. The CDR3 totals 14 residues. CDR3 coding DNA: TGTGCCAGCAGCGCCACTAGCGGTGGTGAGACCCAGTACTTC. Protein sequence: CASSATSGGETQYF.

The V gene is TRBV5-6, the J gene TRBJ1-4; perhaps TRBD1 as D (5 bases). CDR1 is SGHDT, CDR2 YYEEEE, per germline. V lost 7 bases and J 5 bases, leaving 12 bases between the germline ends. The CDR3 is 13 residues long. The chain's CDR3 is CASHWGRNEKLFF. As DNA, the CDR3 is TGTGCCAGCCATTGGGGCCGGAATGAAAAACTGTTTTTT.

V usage is TRBV5-1 and J usage is TRBJ1-4; D is perhaps TRBD1 (5 bases). The germline V gene encodes CDR1 SGHRS and CDR2 YFSETQ. The CDR3 is made up of 16 amino acids. V lost 4 bases and J lost 4, with 17 bases in between. CDR3 sequence (DNA): TGCGCCAGCAGCCCGGACATGCCCCAATTTAATGAAAAACTGTTTTTT. This encodes CASSPDMPQFNEKLFF.

This clone was picked up a small number of times. The gene calls are TRBV6-4 and TRBJ2-2; weak D call: TRBD1 (5 bases). Trimming left V 4 bases short and J 3 bases short, with 9 bases between. The germline gives CDR1 MRHNA, CDR2 SNTAGT. CDR3 length: 14 amino acids. CDR3 region: CASSAGIYTGELFF. CDR3 sequence (DNA): TGTGCCAGCAGTGCAGGGATATACACCGGGGAGCTGTTTTTT.

The chain employs TRBV10-3 and TRBJ2-1; possibly TRBD2 for D (6 bases). Trimming stripped 4 bases from V and 12 bases from J, with 16 bases between. The CDR3 is 13 residues long. Germline lookup yields CDR1 ENHRY and CDR2 SYGVKD. CDR3 sequence: CAISGGGQVWQFF. DNA for the CDR3: TGTGCCATCAGTGGCGGAGGGCAGGTATGGCAGTTCTTC.

The V call is TRBV19, the J call TRBJ1-1; D might be TRBD1 (6 bases). The CDR3 has 15 amino acids. Germline CDR1 and CDR2: LNHDA and SQIVND (reference sequence). V shed 6 bases and J shed 0 bases, with 14 bases lying between them. CDR3 sequence reads: CASRAQGRMNTEAFF. CDR3 nucleotide sequence: TGTGCCAGTAGGGCCCAGGGGAGGATGAACACTGAAGCTTTCTTT.

The chain employs TRBV7-9 and TRBJ2-5; D gene unclear. The germline V gene has CDR1 SEHNR and CDR2 FQNEAQ (reference sequence). There are 14 residues in the CDR3. Trimming removed 5 bases from V and 5 bases from J, with 15 bases in between. CDR3 region: CASSPRAARETQYF. In nucleotides, the CDR3 is TGTGCCAGCAGCCCTCGGGCGGCTCGCGAGACCCAGTACTTC.

The gene calls are TRBV27 and TRBJ2-1; the D gene is possibly TRBD2 (5 bases). The CDR3 sequence is 11 residues long. Germline CDR1 reads MNHEY; CDR2 reads SMNVEV (reference sequence). V dropped 8 bases and J dropped 4 bases, with 6 bases sitting between them. This CDR3 is CASGGYNEQFF. The DNA of the CDR3 is TGTGCCAGCGGAGGTTACAATGAGCAGTTCTTC.

The chain has TRBV2 and TRBJ2-7, with 8 positions matching TRBD2. Losses at the gene ends were 6 bases for V and 5 bases for J; bases not matched to a gene: 12. This CDR3 has 15 residues. Germline CDR1 reads SNHLY; CDR2 reads FYNNEI. The CDR3 DNA sequence: TGTGCCAGCAGACCCCGGGGAGCGGGAGACCACGAGCAGTACTTC. Amino acid sequence: CASRPRGAGDHEQYF.

This chain links TRBV25-1 with TRBJ1-6; the match to TRBD1 covers 8 bases. The CDR3 covers 15 residues. CDR1 MGHDK and CDR2 SYGVNS come from the germline V gene. V lost 4 bases and J lost 8; bases outside the gene matches: 7. The CDR3 DNA reads as TGTGCCAGCAGTGCGCTGGGACAGGCGGATTCACCCCTCCACTTT. Translated, it gives CASSALGQADSPLHF.

This rearrangement joins TRBV20-1 to TRBJ2-1; 12 nucleotides align to TRBD2. CDR1 and CDR2 (germline): DFQATT, SNEGSKA (reference sequence). With V trimmed by 3 bases and J by 6 bases, 9 bases remained unmatched. The CDR3 contains 16 residues. For the CDR3, the DNA is TGCAGTGCTAGTCAAGCCGGGACTAGCGGGCGCAATGAGCAGTTCTTC. Translated: CSASQAGTSGRNEQFF.

This clone was seen just once. V usage is TRBV7-9 and J usage is TRBJ2-5; D remains unclear. This CDR3 has 14 residues. Germline values: CDR1 SEHNR, CDR2 FQNEAQ (reference sequence). Trimming shortened V by 5 bases and J by 7 bases, and 17 bases separated the two germline ends. CDR3 amino acids: CASSLRSGPGTQYF. The CDR3 nucleotides are TGTGCCAGCAGCCTCCGATCTGGGCCGGGGACCCAGTACTTC.

The CDR3 coding sequence is TGTGCCAGCAAGCTAGTTGAAAAACTGTTTTTT. It codes for CASKLVEKLFF. The rearrangement uses TRBV6-5 and TRBJ1-4, with D hard to call. CDR1 and CDR2 (germline): MNHEY, SVGAGI. The V end was cut by 7 bases, the J end by 7 bases, with 7 bases between. CDR3 length: 11 residues.

This clone was seen more than once but under ten times. The V gene is TRBV6-4, the J gene TRBJ2-3; the D is unclear. The length of the CDR3 is 15 residues. Trimming shortened V by 2 bases and J by 2 bases, and 11 bases separated the two germline ends. Germline V gene sequence: CDR1 MRHNA, CDR2 SNTAGT. In DNA, the CDR3 is TGTGCCAGCAGTGACGGGAAGGGCCCCACAGATACGCAGTATTTT. Translated: CASSDGKGPTDTQYF.